The 17 T cell receptor beta chains below come from one sample, sequenced in a study of blood T cell repertoires in COVID-19 (dated by TCRdb to about 2020). Library preparation employed the immunoSEQ multiplex PCR assay. Imported from immuneACCESS, the table was reduced by TCRdb to in-frame sequences with V and J called. These copies leave out some clones; in studies compared against another copy, an unresolved V gene accounts for under half, and the cause of the remainder is not known. For this sample there are 100,000 to 150,000 clones; around three quarters appear just once. Of the sample, 30% to 45% is held by the ten largest clones. Sequencing used peripheral blood. The receptors here all came from a man aged 40-55 years with active or convalescent COVID-19.

This chain uses TRBV4-2 with TRBJ2-6; possibly TRBD2 for D (6 bases). The length of the CDR3 is 16 residues. The V end lost 4 bases, the J end lost 4 bases, and 14 bases lay between the germline ends. Germline assignment: CDR1 LGHNA and CDR2 YNFKEQ. The CDR3 region is CASSLITGVGANVLTF. The CDR3 DNA sequence: TGTGCCAGCAGCCTTATAACGGGGGTCGGGGCCAACGTCCTGACTTTC.

The J gene is TRBJ1-1, the V gene TRBV24-1; 9 bases line up with TRBD1. The CDR3 has 15 amino acids. The trim removed 3 bases at V and 5 bases at J, leaving 6 bases unmatched. CDR1 and CDR2 (germline): KGHDR, SFDVKD. The CDR3 spells CATSDPGQGGTEAFF. CDR3 bases: TGTGCCACCAGTGATCCGGGACAGGGAGGTACTGAAGCTTTCTTT.

This clone was recorded once. The V gene is TRBV27, the J gene TRBJ2-2, with no clear D. This CDR3 is built from 14 residues. Trimming removed 5 bases at V and 5 bases at J, with 12 bases between. Looked up from germline, CDR1 is MNHEY and CDR2 is SMNVEV (reference sequence). The CDR3 nucleotides read TGTGCCAGCAGTCACACCGTAGCAACCGGGGAGCTGTTTTTT. This encodes CASSHTVATGELFF.

Regarding this clone: Other DNA sequences in this specimen translate into the identical CDR3. V and J are TRBV4-1 and TRBJ2-2, with 7 bases matching TRBD1. V was pared by 0 bases and J by 2 bases, with 3 bases of the junction left unmatched. Germline V CDR1 and CDR2: MGHRA, YSYEKL. This CDR3 is 16 amino acids long. CDR3 sequence: CASSQEGTVNTGELFF. The CDR3 nucleotides are TGCGCCAGCAGCCAAGAAGGGACAGTAAACACCGGGGAGCTGTTTTTT.

The chain couples TRBV3-1 (or the pseudogene TRBV3-2) to TRBJ1-1; D might be TRBD1 (6 bases). The CDR3 is made up of 14 amino acids. The V end was cut by 6 bases, the J end by 8 bases, with 19 bases between. Germline V gene data show CDR1 as LGHDT and CDR2 as YNNKEL (reference sequence). CDR3 protein: CASSPAAGAAEAFF. The CDR3 DNA follows: TGTGCCAGCAGTCCCGCGGCGGGGGCTGCGGAAGCTTTCTTT.

V is TRBV5-4 and J is TRBJ2-5; no definite D call. Germline CDR1 is SGHNT and CDR2 is YYREEE (reference sequence). The length of the CDR3 is 15 residues. The V end was cut by 4 bases, the J end by 1 base, with 14 bases between. As DNA, the CDR3 is TGTGCCAGCAGCCCATCGGGTATGCTCCAAGAGACCCAGTACTTC. This codes for CASSPSGMLQETQYF.

This chain links TRBV6-5 with TRBJ1-2, with 7 positions matching TRBD1. Germline CDR1 and CDR2: MNHEY and SVGAGI. The length of the CDR3 is 12 residues. V trimming: 6 bases; J trimming: 4 bases; junction bases outside the gene matches: 2. For the CDR3, the DNA is TGTGCCAGCAGCGACAGGGCCTATGGCTACACCTTC. Protein: CASSDRAYGYTF.

V is TRBV28 and J is TRBJ1-5, with D hard to call. CDR1 is MDHEN, CDR2 SYDVKM, per germline. V shed 3 bases and J shed 7 bases, with 13 bases lying between them. The CDR3 length is 14 residues. DNA for the CDR3: TGTGCCAGCAGTTTTGCCGAGGGAGGACAGCCCCAGCATTTT. This sequence encodes CASSFAEGGQPQHF.

The V gene is TRBV5-8, the J gene TRBJ1-2, with TRBD1 identical over 7 bases. V gave up 6 bases and J gave up 3 bases; unmatched junction bases: 14. CDR3 length: 16 amino acids. Looked up from germline, CDR1 is SGHTS and CDR2 is YDEGEE. CDR3 nucleotide sequence: TGTGCCAGCACCAAAACCGGGACAGCACTTCACTATGGCTACACCTTC. It is translated as CASTKTGTALHYGYTF. The complete variable domain, with remaining parts taken from reference TRBV5-8 and TRBJ1-2, reads EAGVTQSPTHLIKTRGQQATLRCSPISGHTSVYWYQQALGLGLQFLLWYDEGEERNRGNFPPRFSGRQFPNYSSELNVNALELEDSALYLCASTKTGTALHYGYTFGSGTRLTVV.

The chain's CDR3 is CASSLLGTQTEAFF. The CDR3 coding sequence is TGTGCCAGCAGTTTACTAGGGACACAGACTGAAGCTTTCTTT. J is TRBJ1-1 and V is TRBV27; TRBD1 is a possible D gene (6 bases). Germline V gene data show CDR1 as MNHEY and CDR2 as SMNVEV (reference sequence). V was pared by 2 bases and J by 5 bases, with 12 bases between. This CDR3 has 14 residues.

The J gene is TRBJ1-1, the V gene TRBV19, with D uncertain. Germline V CDR1 and CDR2: LNHDA, SQIVND (reference sequence). The CDR3 consists of 16 residues. Trimming shortened V by 3 bases and J by 0 bases, and 14 bases separated the two germline ends. The CDR3 is CASSIRRQTMNTEAFF. The CDR3 coding sequence is TGTGCCAGTAGTATCCGGCGGCAGACCATGAACACTGAAGCTTTCTTT.

This chain links TRBV28 with TRBJ1-4; tentatively, D is TRBD1 (5 bases). Trimming removed 3 bases at V and 8 bases at J, with 13 bases between. Germline V gene data show CDR1 as MDHEN and CDR2 as SYDVKM. The length of the CDR3 is 14 residues. CDR3 DNA: TGTGCCAGCAGTTTGGAAGGGGTTCGGGAAAAACTGTTTTTT. It encodes CASSLEGVREKLFF.

CDR3 protein: CASSLGSGEGEQYF. DNA for the CDR3: TGCGCCAGCAGCTTGGGGTCAGGGGAGGGCGAGCAGTACTTC. The chain joins TRBV5-1 to TRBJ2-7, with D perhaps matching TRBD2 (7 bases). Germline V gene lookup returns CDR1 SGHRS and CDR2 YFSETQ. The CDR3 runs 14 residues. Trimming pared 0 bases from V and 6 bases from J, leaving 13 bases between.

The V gene is TRBV6-1, the J gene TRBJ1-2; D is perhaps TRBD1 (6 bases). CDR3 length: 15 amino acids. V gave up 3 bases and J gave up 5 bases, with 16 bases separating them. Germline lookup yields CDR1 MNHNS and CDR2 SASEGT. The CDR3 nucleotides read TGTGCCAGCAGTGAGGCCGCGGCCAGGGGATATGGCTACACCTTC. Translation gives CASSEAAARGYGYTF.

This chain connects TRBV9 to TRBJ2-5, with 8 bases that match TRBD1. Trimming cost V 2 bases and J 2 bases; bases outside gene matches: 5. Germline V gene lookup returns CDR1 SGDLS and CDR2 YYNGEE. CDR3 length equals 15 residues. The CDR3 region has the DNA TGTGCCAGCAGCGTTACAGGGGGAGAACAAGAGACCCAGTACTTC. Translation: CASSVTGGEQETQYF.

This clone was found many times. The chain employs TRBV19 and TRBJ1-1; D may be TRBD1 (6 bases). CDR1 is LNHDA, CDR2 SQIVND, per germline (reference sequence). V lost 7 bases, J lost 5 bases, and 17 bases lay in between. The CDR3 is 14 amino acids. In DNA, the CDR3 is TGTGCCAGTAACAAGGGGGGGAGAGGGACTGAAGCTTTCTTT. Its translation: CASNKGGRGTEAFF.

Regarding this clone: Distinct nucleotide sequences in the sample also encode this CDR3. CDR3 bases: TGTGCCAGTAGTATACAGGGGGGGAACACTGAAGCTTTCTTT. This gives the protein CASSIQGGNTEAFF. The chain couples TRBV19 to TRBJ1-1; 7 bases match TRBD1. Trimming removed 2 bases from V and 1 base from J; junction bases left unmatched: 1. The V gene's germline CDR1 is LNHDA and CDR2 SQIVND (reference sequence). There are 14 residues in the CDR3.